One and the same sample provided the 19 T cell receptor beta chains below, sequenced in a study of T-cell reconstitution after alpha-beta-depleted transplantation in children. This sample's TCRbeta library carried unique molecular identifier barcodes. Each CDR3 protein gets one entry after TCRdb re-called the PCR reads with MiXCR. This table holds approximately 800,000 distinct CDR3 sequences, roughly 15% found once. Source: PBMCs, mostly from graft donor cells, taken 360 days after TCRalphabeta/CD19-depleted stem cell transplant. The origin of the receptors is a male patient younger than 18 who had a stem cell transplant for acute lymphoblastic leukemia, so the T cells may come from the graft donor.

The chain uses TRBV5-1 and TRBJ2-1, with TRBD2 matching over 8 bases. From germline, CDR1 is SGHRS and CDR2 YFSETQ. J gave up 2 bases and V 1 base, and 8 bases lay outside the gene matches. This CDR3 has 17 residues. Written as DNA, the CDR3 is TGCGCCAGCAGCTTGACCTACCAAGCGGGAGCCTACAATGAGCAGTTCTTC. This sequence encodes CASSLTYQAGAYNEQFF.

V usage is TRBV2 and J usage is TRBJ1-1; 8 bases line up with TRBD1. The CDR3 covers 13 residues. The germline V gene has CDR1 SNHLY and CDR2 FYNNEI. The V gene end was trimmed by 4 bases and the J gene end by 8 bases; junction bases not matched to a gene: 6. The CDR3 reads CASSGAGDREAFF. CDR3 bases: TGTGCCAGCAGTGGAGCAGGGGACAGGGAAGCTTTCTTT.

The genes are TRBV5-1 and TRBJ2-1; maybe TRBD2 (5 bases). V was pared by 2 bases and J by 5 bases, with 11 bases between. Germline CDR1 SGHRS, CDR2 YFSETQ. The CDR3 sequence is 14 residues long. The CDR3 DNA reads TGCGCCAGCAGCTTCGCGACTACCCACAATGAGCAGTTCTTC. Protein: CASSFATTHNEQFF.

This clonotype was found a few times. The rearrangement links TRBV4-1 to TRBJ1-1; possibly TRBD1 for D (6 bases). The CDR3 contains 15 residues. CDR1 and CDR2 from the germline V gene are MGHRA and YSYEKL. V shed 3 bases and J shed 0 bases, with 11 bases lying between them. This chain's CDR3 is CASSQATGMNTEAFF. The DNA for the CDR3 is TGCGCCAGCAGCCAGGCGACAGGAATGAACACTGAAGCTTTCTTT.

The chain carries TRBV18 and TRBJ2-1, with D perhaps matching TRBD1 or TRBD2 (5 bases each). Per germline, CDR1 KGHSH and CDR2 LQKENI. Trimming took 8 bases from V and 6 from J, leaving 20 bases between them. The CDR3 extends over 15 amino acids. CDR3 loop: CASTTMARGRNEQFF. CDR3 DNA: TGTGCCAGCACCACTATGGCTAGGGGACGCAATGAGCAGTTCTTC.

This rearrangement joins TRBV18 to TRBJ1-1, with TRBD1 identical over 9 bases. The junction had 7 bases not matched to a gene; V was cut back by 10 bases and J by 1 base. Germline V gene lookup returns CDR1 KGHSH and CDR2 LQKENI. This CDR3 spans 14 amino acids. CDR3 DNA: TGTGCCACCCTCCCGGGACAGGGGAACACTGAAGCTTTCTTT. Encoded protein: CATLPGQGNTEAFF.

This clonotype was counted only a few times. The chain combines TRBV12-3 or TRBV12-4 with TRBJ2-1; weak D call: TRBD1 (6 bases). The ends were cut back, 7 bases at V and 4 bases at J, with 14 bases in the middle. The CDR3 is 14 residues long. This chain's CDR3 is CASNDRSAYNEQFF. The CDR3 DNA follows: TGTGCCAGCAACGACAGGAGCGCATACAATGAGCAGTTCTTC.

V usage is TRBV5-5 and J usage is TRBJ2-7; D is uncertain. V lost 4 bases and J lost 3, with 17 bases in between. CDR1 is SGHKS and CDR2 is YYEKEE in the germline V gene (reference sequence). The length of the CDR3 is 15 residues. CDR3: CASSPEGRVFYEQYF. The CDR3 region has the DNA TGTGCCAGCAGCCCGGAAGGTAGGGTGTTCTACGAGCAGTACTTC.

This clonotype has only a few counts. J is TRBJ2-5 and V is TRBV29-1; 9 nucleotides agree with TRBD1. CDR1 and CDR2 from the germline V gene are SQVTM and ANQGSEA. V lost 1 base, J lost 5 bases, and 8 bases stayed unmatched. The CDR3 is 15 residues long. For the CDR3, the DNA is TGCAGCGTTGAAGTGGGCGACAGGGGGGGGGAGACCCAGTACTTC. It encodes CSVEVGDRGGETQYF.

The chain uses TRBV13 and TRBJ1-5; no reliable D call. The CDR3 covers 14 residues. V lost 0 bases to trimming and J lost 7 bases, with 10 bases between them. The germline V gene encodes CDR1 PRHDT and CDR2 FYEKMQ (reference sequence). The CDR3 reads CASSLGLSVQPQHF. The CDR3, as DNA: TGTGCCAGCAGCTTAGGCCTAAGCGTGCAGCCCCAGCATTTT.

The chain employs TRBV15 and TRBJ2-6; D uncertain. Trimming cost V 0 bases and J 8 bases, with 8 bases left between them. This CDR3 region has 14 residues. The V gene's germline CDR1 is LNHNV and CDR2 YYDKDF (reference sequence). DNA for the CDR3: TGTGCCACCAGCAGAGATGAGAGGACCAACGTCCTGACTTTC. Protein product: CATSRDERTNVLTF.

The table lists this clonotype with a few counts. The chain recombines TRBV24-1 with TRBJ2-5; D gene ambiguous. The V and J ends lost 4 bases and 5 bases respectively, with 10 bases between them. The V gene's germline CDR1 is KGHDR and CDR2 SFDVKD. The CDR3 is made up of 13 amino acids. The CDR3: CATSDSLSETQYF. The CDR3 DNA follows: TGTGCCACCAGTGACTCCCTATCGGAGACCCAGTACTTC.

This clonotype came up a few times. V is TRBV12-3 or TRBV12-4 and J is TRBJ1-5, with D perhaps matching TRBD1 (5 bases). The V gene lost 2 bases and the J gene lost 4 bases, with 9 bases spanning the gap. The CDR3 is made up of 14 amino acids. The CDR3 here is CASSLYTGNQPQHF. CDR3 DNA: TGTGCCAGCAGTTTATATACAGGAAATCAGCCCCAGCATTTT.

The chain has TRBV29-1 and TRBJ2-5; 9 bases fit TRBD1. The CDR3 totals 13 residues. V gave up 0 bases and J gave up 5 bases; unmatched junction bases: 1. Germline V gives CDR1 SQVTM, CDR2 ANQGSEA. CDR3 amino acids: CSVEDGTGETQYF. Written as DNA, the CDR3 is TGCAGCGTTGAAGACGGGACAGGGGAGACCCAGTACTTC. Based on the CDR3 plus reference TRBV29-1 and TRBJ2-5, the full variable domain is SAVISQKPSRDICQRGTSLTIQCQVDSQVTMMFWYRQQPGQSLTLIATANQGSEATYESGFVIDKFPISRPNLTFSTLTVSNMSPEDSSIYLCSVEDGTGETQYFGPGTRLLVL.

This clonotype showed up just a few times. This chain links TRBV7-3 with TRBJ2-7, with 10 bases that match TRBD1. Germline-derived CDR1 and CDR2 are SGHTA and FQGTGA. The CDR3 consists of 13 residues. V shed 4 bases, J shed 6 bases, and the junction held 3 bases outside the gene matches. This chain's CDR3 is CASSSGTGVEQYF. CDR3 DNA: TGTGCCAGCAGCTCCGGGACAGGGGTCGAGCAGTACTTC.

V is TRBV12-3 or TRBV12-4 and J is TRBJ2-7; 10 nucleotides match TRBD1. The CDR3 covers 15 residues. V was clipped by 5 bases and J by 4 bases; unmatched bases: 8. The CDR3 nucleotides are TGTGCCAGCAGTCAAACCGGGACAGGGGAGTACGAGCAGTACTTC. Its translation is CASSQTGTGEYEQYF.

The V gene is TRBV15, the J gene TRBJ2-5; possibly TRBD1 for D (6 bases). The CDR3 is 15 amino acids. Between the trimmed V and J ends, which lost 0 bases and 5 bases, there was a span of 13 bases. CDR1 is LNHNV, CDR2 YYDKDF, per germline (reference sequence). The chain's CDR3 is CATSRDLGAGETQYF. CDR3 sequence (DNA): TGTGCCACCAGCAGAGATTTGGGGGCAGGCGAGACCCAGTACTTC. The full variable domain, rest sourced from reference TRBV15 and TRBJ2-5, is DAMVIQNPRYQVTQFGKPVTLSCSQTLNHNVMYWYQQKSSQAPKLLFHYYDKDFNNEADTPDNFQSRRPNTSFCFLDIRSPGLGDTAMYLCATSRDLGAGETQYFGPGTRLLVL.

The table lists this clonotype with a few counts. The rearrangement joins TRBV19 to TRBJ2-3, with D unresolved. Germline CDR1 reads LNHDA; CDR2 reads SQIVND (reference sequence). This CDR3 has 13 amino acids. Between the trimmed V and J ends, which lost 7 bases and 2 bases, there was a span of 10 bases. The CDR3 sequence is CASNQVYTDTQYF. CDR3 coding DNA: TGTGCCAGTAATCAAGTCTACACAGATACGCAGTATTTT.

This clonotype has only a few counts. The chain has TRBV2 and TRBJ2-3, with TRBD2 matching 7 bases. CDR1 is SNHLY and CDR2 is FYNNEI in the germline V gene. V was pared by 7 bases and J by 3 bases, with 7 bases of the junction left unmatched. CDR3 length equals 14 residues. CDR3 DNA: TGTGCCAGCACCCCCGCGGGAGTTACAGATACGCAGTATTTT. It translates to CASTPAGVTDTQYF.